The 15 T cell receptor beta chains listed next were all sequenced from one sample in a study of shared clonotypes between healthy human individuals (dated by TCRdb to the early 2020s). Receptor libraries were prepared by the immunoSEQ multiplex PCR assay. Here the immuneACCESS table is served through TCRdb, limited to in-frame sequences with V and J called. Missing clones are a known gap in these copies; in checked studies unresolved V genes cover under half, and the rest lacks a known reason. The sample table records about 79,000 clones; about 65% of these occur just once. Approximately 56% of the sample rests with the top ten. Sequencing was carried out using memory CD8+ T cells sorted from blood. In the paper's terms, the cell subset or site label means: CD45RO+ cells pooled with CCR7-negative TemRA cells. The receptors come from a young man in good health.

The chain employs TRBV15 and TRBJ2-1, with a possible D match to TRBD2 (5 bases). V shed 0 bases and J shed 7 bases, with 10 bases lying between them. CDR1 LNHNV and CDR2 YYDKDF come from the germline V gene (reference sequence). The CDR3 consists of 14 residues. DNA for the CDR3: TGTGCCACCAGCAGAGATGGGGAGACAAATGAGCAGTTCTTC. This gives the protein CATSRDGETNEQFF.

As regards this clone: The same CDR3 arises from other DNA sequences in this sample as well. The V and J genes are TRBV29-1 and TRBJ2-1; 14 bases map to TRBD2. V shed 7 bases and J 7 bases; nucleotides not matched to a gene: 6. Looked up from germline, CDR1 is SQVTM and CDR2 is ANQGSEA. This CDR3 region has 14 residues. The CDR3 reads CSAEGLAGENEQFF. The DNA of the CDR3 is TGCAGCGCCGAGGGACTAGCGGGAGAAAATGAGCAGTTCTTC.

The rearrangement links TRBV10-3 to TRBJ2-7; 11 bases are shared with TRBD2. In germline, CDR1 is ENHRY, CDR2 SYGVKD. The V segment lost 0 bases and the J segment 0 bases; nucleotides outside the gene matches: 7. The CDR3 totals 18 residues. This chain's CDR3 is CAISESGLAGLFSYEQYF. The CDR3 DNA is TGTGCCATCAGTGAGTCAGGACTAGCGGGCCTTTTCTCCTACGAGCAGTACTTC.

About this clone itself: It differs at one base from a far larger clone, so likely a read error. This sample also contains other DNA sequences that code for the same CDR3. This chain uses TRBV10-1 with TRBJ2-7, with 12 nucleotides matching TRBD1. Germline V gives CDR1 WNHNN, CDR2 SYGVQD (reference sequence). Losses at the gene ends were 10 bases for V and 7 bases for J; bases not matched to a gene: 8. The CDR3 covers 13 residues. In DNA, the CDR3 is TGCGCCATCCCGGGACAGGGGGCGTGGGAGCAGTACTTC. As protein: CAIPGQGAWEQYF.

This clone showed up just a few times. This chain links TRBV6-6 with TRBJ2-7; TRBD1 matches at 8 bases. The ends lost 4 bases at V and 6 bases at J; junction bases unmatched: 11. Germline CDR1 MNHNY, CDR2 SVGAGI (reference sequence). This CDR3 is built from 15 residues. CDR3 loop: CASSSRTGMRTEQYF. DNA of the CDR3: TGTGCCAGCAGTTCACGGACAGGGATGCGAACCGAGCAGTACTTC.

The CDR3 DNA reads TGTGCCAGCAGTGACCAGGCCAAGACAGGGGGTGACTATGGCTACACCTTC. This sequence encodes CASSDQAKTGGDYGYTF. This chain links TRBV25-1 with TRBJ1-2; 9 bases are a match to TRBD1. CDR3 size: 17 residues. J was trimmed by 3 bases and V by 3 bases; bases with no gene match: 11. CDR1 and CDR2 (germline): MGHDK, SYGVNS.

This clone was observed once. The chain uses TRBV28 and TRBJ2-7, with 10 positions matching TRBD2. CDR1 is MDHEN and CDR2 is SYDVKM in the germline V gene. This CDR3 has 18 residues. The V segment lost 4 bases and the J segment 0 bases; nucleotides outside the gene matches: 12. CDR3 region: CASSSEMTSGPSSYEQYF. The CDR3 bases are TGTGCCAGCAGTTCTGAGATGACTAGCGGGCCGAGCTCCTACGAGCAGTACTTC.

V usage is TRBV19 and J usage is TRBJ2-1; tentative D call: TRBD1 (6 bases). The V and J ends lost 7 bases and 6 bases respectively, with 10 bases between them. CDR1 is LNHDA and CDR2 is SQIVND in the germline V gene (reference sequence). CDR3 length: 12 residues. The CDR3: CASTTGSNEQFF. The CDR3 DNA follows: TGTGCCAGTACTACAGGGTCCAATGAGCAGTTCTTC.

V gene TRBV15 combines with J gene TRBJ2-5; D is unresolved. The CDR3 has 15 amino acids. CDR1 is LNHNV and CDR2 is YYDKDF in the germline V gene (reference sequence). Trimming stripped 0 bases from V and 5 bases from J, with 13 bases between. In DNA form, the CDR3 reads TGTGCCACCAGCAGAGACTGGGCCCAATCGGAGACCCAGTACTTC. Translating gives CATSRDWAQSETQYF.

The rearrangement links TRBV6-4 to TRBJ2-6; D remains ambiguous. The germline gives CDR1 MRHNA, CDR2 SNTAGT. The V end lost 3 bases, the J end lost 0 bases, and 6 bases lay between the germline ends. The CDR3 spans 15 residues. In DNA, the CDR3 is TGTGCCAGCAGTGAGAGGAGCTCTGGGGCCAACGTCCTGACTTTC. Its protein product is CASSERSSGANVLTF.

This chain links TRBV5-1 with TRBJ2-7; 7 bases align to TRBD2. The V gene end was trimmed by 0 bases and the J gene end by 0 bases; junction bases not matched to a gene: 15. This CDR3 contains 19 residues. Germline V gene lookup returns CDR1 SGHRS and CDR2 YFSETQ. The CDR3 protein is CASSLEARRALATSYEQYF. The CDR3 DNA reads TGCGCCAGCAGCTTGGAAGCCAGACGAGCACTAGCGACCTCCTACGAGCAGTACTTC.

A few counts support this clone. This chain joins TRBV7-9 and TRBJ2-1; D not resolved. The germline V gene encodes CDR1 SEHNR and CDR2 FQNEAQ (reference sequence). Trimming cost V 5 bases and J 9 bases, with 17 bases left between them. The CDR3 consists of 14 residues. The CDR3 nucleotides are TGTGCCAGCAGCCCTAGTACCCAGGTGGGTGAGCAGTTCTTC. Its translation: CASSPSTQVGEQFF.

Here the CDR3 reads CASSLLVSTDTQYF. The CDR3 nucleotides are TGTGCCAGCAGTTTGCTAGTTAGCACAGATACGCAGTATTTT. The V and J genes are TRBV28 and TRBJ2-3; unclear D gene. This CDR3 has 14 amino acids. V was clipped by 3 bases and J by 0 bases, with 7 bases between them. The germline gives CDR1 MDHEN, CDR2 SYDVKM. The variable domain in full, with the rest retrieved from reference TRBV28 and TRBJ2-3, is DVKVTQSSRYLVKRTGEKVFLECVQDMDHENMFWYRQDPGLGLRLIYFSYDVKMKEKGDIPEGYSVSREKKERFSLILESASTNQTSMYLCASSLLVSTDTQYFGPGTRLTVL.

The rearrangement joins TRBV7-9 to TRBJ2-7, with D possibly TRBD2 on 6 matching bases. The CDR3 spans 19 residues. Germline-derived CDR1 and CDR2 are SEHNR and FQNEAQ (reference sequence). V was cut by 5 bases and J by 1 base, with 27 bases left in between. The CDR3 DNA follows: TGTGCCAGCAGCCCCGAACGAGATGCACTGGATGCGGGATCCTACGAGCAGTACTTC. It codes for CASSPERDALDAGSYEQYF. Full variable domain (rest looked up from reference TRBV7-9 and TRBJ2-7): DTGVSQNPRHKITKRGQNVTFRCDPISEHNRLYWYRQTLGQGPEFLTYFQNEAQLEKSRLLSDRFSAERPKGSFSTLEIQRTEQGDSAMYLCASSPERDALDAGSYEQYFGPGTRLTVT.

This clone was detected ten times or more. The CDR3: CASSPDSYEQYF. CDR3 sequence (DNA): TGTGCCAGCAGTCCCGACAGTTACGAGCAGTACTTC. The chain employs TRBV25-1 and TRBJ2-7; maybe TRBD1 (5 bases). V lost 5 bases and J lost 4, with 9 bases in between. Looked up from germline, CDR1 is MGHDK and CDR2 is SYGVNS. CDR3 length equals 12 residues.